These T cell receptor beta chains were read from a single sample in a study of blood T cell repertoires in COVID-19. The table came from immunoSEQ multiplex PCR; TCRdb's copy has only in-frame clones and leaves some out. The data show 110,000 or so clones, with about 76% seen just once and approximately 38% held by the top ten. The sequenced sample consisted of peripheral blood. Receptors originate from a man at least 80 years old with acute or convalescent COVID-19. The CDR3 runs from the conserved cysteine through the conserved F or W. The order of the fields is J gene, V gene, CDR3 protein.

J: TRBJ1-1; V: TRBV24-1; CDR3: CATSDRTGTGTEAFF
J: TRBJ1-5; V: TRBV28; CDR3: CASSLGLRGQGIQPQHF
J: TRBJ1-2; V: TRBV5-4; CDR3: CASSLRTEWVRGYTF
J: TRBJ2-1; V: TRBV7-8; CDR3: CASSSNTGLATGEQFF
J: TRBJ2-6; V: TRBV28; CDR3: CASSLLQGAGGANVLTF
J: TRBJ2-3; V: TRBV28; CDR3: CASNMPSGTGTQYF
J: TRBJ2-3; V: TRBV28; CDR3: CASSLLSRVVTDTQYF
J: TRBJ1-1; V: TRBV19; CDR3: CASSRQGAQVTEAFF
J: TRBJ1-1; V: TRBV28; CDR3: CASSLMVFGQGPAFF
J: TRBJ1-5; V: TRBV7-9; CDR3: CASSLGDSFNQPQHF
J: TRBJ2-3; V: TRBV18; CDR3: CASSPRTVFDTDTQYF
J: TRBJ1-3; V: TRBV7-9; CDR3: CASSLAGTFGNTIYF
J: TRBJ1-1; V: TRBV5-8; CDR3: CASSFSQGISEAFF
J: TRBJ1-3; V: TRBV6-2/TRBV6-3; CDR3: CASSWRQGARNTIYF
J: TRBJ1-2; V: TRBV28; CDR3: CASRLQGALGGYTF
J: TRBJ2-7; V: TRBV2; CDR3: CASSPAGQGGYEQYF
J: TRBJ2-5; V: TRBV29-1; CDR3: CSPNGLTPFETQYF
J: TRBJ1-1; V: TRBV29-1; CDR3: CSVLTGRETEAFF
J: TRBJ2-2; V: TRBV2; CDR3: CASLLAVNTGELFF
J: TRBJ1-5; V: TRBV30; CDR3: CAWSVHGTGSSQPQHF
J: TRBJ1-5; V: TRBV19; CDR3: CASSATGNRNQPQHF
J: TRBJ2-3; V: TRBV7-9; CDR3: CASALGQATDTQYF
J: TRBJ2-7; V: TRBV5-1; CDR3: CASSFLAGTNYEQYF
J: TRBJ2-5; V: TRBV7-2; CDR3: CASSLGDSRETQYF
J: TRBJ2-5; V: TRBV28; CDR3: CASSKGQGETQYF